The present TCR beta chain was sequenced within a study of T-cell memory formation after mild COVID-19. Across the study: TCR clusters were largely donor specific. Broader study findings: Contracting clones from day 15 to 85 had balanced CD4/CD8; later expanders favoured CD4+. CM and EM subsets held most contracting CD4+ clones; EMRA held CD8+ ones.

TCRdb ran MiXCR on the 5' RACE reads and lists one entry per CDR3 protein. The table includes about 400,000 distinct CDR3 sequences, about a quarter detected once. Germline V gene sequence: CDR1 DFQATT, CDR2 SNEGSKA (reference sequence). The CDR3 has 13 amino acids. Trimming removed 0 bases from V and 0 bases from J, with 5 bases in between. This clonotype occurred a few times. No antigen is known for it. The sequenced sample consisted of PBMCs or a T cell subset sorted from them (not recorded which). This TCR derives from an adult woman who had mild COVID-19 (a few samples of this study predate the infection). Cell type and time point are not known. J is TRBJ1-1 and V is TRBV20-1; D call uncertain. The chain's CDR3 is CSARDMVNTEAFF. The CDR3 DNA follows: TGCAGTGCTAGAGATATGGTGAACACTGAAGCTTTCTTT.